The rows below give T cell receptor beta chains drawn from one sample of a study of T cells expressing NK-cell markers. TCRdb reprocessed the 5' RACE reads, keeping one entry per CDR3 protein, no DNA. The sample yields about 260,000 distinct CDR3 sequences, of which the top ten take up about 0.4%. The sequencing input was blood T cells: a sorted CD56 or NKG2C T cell subset, CD4+ or CD8+ T cells, or bulk PBMC T cells (not recorded which). All receptors derive from a man aged 18 to 29 in good health. Both conserved end residues are part of each CDR3.

j_call | v_call | cdr3_aa
TRBJ2-3 | TRBV24-1 | CATSDLTGNADTQYF
TRBJ2-5 | TRBV29-1 | CSVEEKGTSGYQETQYF
TRBJ1-2 | TRBV4-3 | CASSQVSGGQGHYGYTF
TRBJ1-2 | TRBV6-1 | CASSRHDIQGNGYTF
TRBJ2-6 | TRBV5-4 | CASSLGAAGAGANVLTF
TRBJ2-3 | TRBV7-4 | CASRGLAVTDTQYF
TRBJ2-3 | TRBV27 | CASSLSVAGSTDTQYF
TRBJ2-5 | TRBV7-6 | CASSFGPAPAGETQYF
TRBJ2-7 | TRBV5-1 | CASSLAREGAYEQYF
TRBJ2-5 | TRBV4-1 | CASRDKETQYF
TRBJ2-1 | TRBV10-1 | CASRPGTGNSEQFF
TRBJ1-1 | TRBV3-1 | CASSQLTEAFF
TRBJ1-4 | TRBV5-8 | CASSLSHPGGGEKLFF
TRBJ2-7 | TRBV20-1 | CSAPVGLAREQYF
TRBJ2-3 | TRBV7-8 | CASSSPDRTTQYF
TRBJ2-1 | TRBV5-1 | CASSLDRTLTTGEQFF
TRBJ2-2 | TRBV19 | CASSGLAIGELFF
TRBJ2-3 | TRBV5-1 | CASSEAFSTDTQYF
TRBJ2-7 | TRBV7-2 | CASSSEAVEQYF
TRBJ2-1 | TRBV5-1 | CASSLDSEQFF
TRBJ2-4 | TRBV24-1 | CATSSGTLAKNIQYF
TRBJ1-2 | TRBV18 | CASSPSGGGDGYTF
TRBJ1-6 | TRBV10-3 | CAISESAERNSPLHF